This passage covers 21 T cell receptor beta chains from one sample sequenced in a study of shared clonotypes between healthy human individuals. Profiling relied on immunoSEQ multiplex PCR, and the TCRdb table lists in-frame clones only, not all of them. The sample has hundreds of thousands of clones, approximately 73% seen once. Sequenced input: memory CD4+ T cells sorted from blood. The subset is: CD45RA-negative fraction. The receptors shown here come from a woman younger than 45 in good health.

This clone has just one count. The chain has TRBV28 and TRBJ2-3; 8 nucleotides agree with TRBD2. With 1 base clipped from V and 7 bases from J, the junction kept 7 bases outside the gene matches. Germline values: CDR1 MDHEN, CDR2 SYDVKM. The CDR3 is 15 residues long. CDR3 DNA: TGTGCCAGCAGTTTATCGGGGGGGTTTGGGTATACGCAGTATTTT. This sequence encodes CASSLSGGFGYTQYF.

This clone showed up just once. V is TRBV19 and J is TRBJ2-2, with 9 bases fitting TRBD1. The CDR3 consists of 18 residues. V shed 4 bases and J 6 bases; nucleotides not matched to a gene: 15. Germline CDR1 LNHDA, CDR2 SQIVND (reference sequence). CDR3 DNA: TGTGCCAGTAGTAAACCAGCCTCTGGACAGGGGAGGTCCGGGGAGCTGTTTTTT. Its protein product is CASSKPASGQGRSGELFF.

This clone has a count of ten or more. The DNA for the CDR3 is TGTGCCAGCAGCTGGACCAGCGGGACGGGTTACGAGCAGTACTTC. Protein sequence: CASSWTSGTGYEQYF. The chain carries TRBV11-2 and TRBJ2-7; TRBD2 aligns across 7 bases. CDR3 length equals 15 residues. Germline CDR1 is SGHAT and CDR2 is FQNNGV. J lost 4 bases, V lost 4 bases, and 10 bases had no gene match.

A word on this clone: In the same sample, other DNA sequences code for this CDR3. The CDR3 region has the DNA TGTGCCTGGAGGGCAGGGGGCGGGGGTCAGCCCCAGCATTTT. Its protein is CAWRAGGGGQPQHF. This chain uses TRBV30 with TRBJ1-5; 8 bases are shared with TRBD1. The CDR3 sequence is 14 residues long. Germline CDR1 reads GTSNPN; CDR2 reads SVGIG (reference sequence). The V and J ends lost 3 bases and 6 bases, in that order; junction bases with no gene match: 7.

The count of this clone is one. J is TRBJ1-6 and V is TRBV30; no clear D gene. There are 15 residues in the CDR3. The V and J ends lost 0 bases and 0 bases respectively, with 6 bases between them. From germline, CDR1 is GTSNPN and CDR2 SVGIG (reference sequence). The CDR3 protein is CAWSVVNSYNSPLHF. CDR3 sequence (DNA): TGTGCCTGGAGTGTAGTAAACTCCTATAATTCACCCCTCCACTTT.

This sequence joins TRBV28 and TRBJ1-3, with 9 bases matching TRBD1. The junction had 6 bases not matched to a gene; V was cut back by 3 bases and J by 9 bases. The CDR3 runs to 14 residues. Per germline, CDR1 MDHEN and CDR2 SYDVKM. In nucleotides, the CDR3 is TGTGCCAGCAGTTTCGGACAGGGGATCGCCACCATATATTTT. This sequence encodes CASSFGQGIATIYF.

The V call is TRBV7-2, the J call TRBJ2-2, with 10 nucleotides matching TRBD1. J lost 2 bases, V lost 5 bases, and 11 bases had no gene match. The CDR3 contains 18 residues. Germline values: CDR1 SGHTA, CDR2 FQGNSA. The CDR3 here is CASSLKPWDRGNTGELFF. The CDR3, as DNA: TGTGCCAGCAGCCTCAAACCTTGGGACAGGGGTAACACCGGGGAGCTGTTTTTT.

The chain recombines TRBV4-1 with TRBJ1-3; TRBD1 is a possible D gene (5 bases). Germline CDR1 is MGHRA and CDR2 is YSYEKL. Trimming stripped 1 base from V and 0 bases from J, with 10 bases between. There are 16 residues in the CDR3. CDR3 coding DNA: TGCGCCAGCAGCCAAGCCCCCGGGGGCTCTGGAAACACCATATATTTT. Protein sequence: CASSQAPGGSGNTIYF.

The CDR3 reads CASSLWPRTLDEQFF. The CDR3 nucleotides are TGTGCCAGCAGTTTATGGCCCAGAACCCTCGATGAGCAGTTCTTC. V is TRBV28 and J is TRBJ2-1; D gene uncertain. The length of the CDR3 is 15 residues. Between the trimmed V and J ends, which lost 0 bases and 8 bases, there was a span of 14 bases. Germline V CDR1 and CDR2: MDHEN, SYDVKM.

With respect to this clone: A much larger clone lies a single base off, so this may be a read error. The same CDR3 arises from other DNA sequences in this sample as well. The chain is built from TRBV5-1 and TRBJ1-3; the D is unclear. The germline V gene has CDR1 SGHRS and CDR2 YFSETQ. The CDR3 runs 14 residues. With 0 bases removed from V and 4 bases from J, the gap between germline ends came to 8 bases. This CDR3 reads CASSLGTAGNTIYF. The CDR3 DNA reads TGCGCCAGCAGCTTGGGGACCGCAGGAAACACCATATATTTT.

The DNA of the CDR3 is TGCGCCAGCAGACTTTTGGGCAGCAATAACATGAACACTGAAGCTTTCTTT. It is translated as CASRLLGSNNMNTEAFF. This chain links TRBV5-1 with TRBJ1-1; no clear D gene. In germline, CDR1 is SGHRS, CDR2 YFSETQ. V shed 5 bases and J shed 0 bases, with 20 bases lying between them. The CDR3 totals 17 residues. Complete variable domain (other parts from reference TRBV5-1 and TRBJ1-1): KAGVTQTPRYLIKTRGQQVTLSCSPISGHRSVSWYQQTPGQGLQFLFEYFSETQRNKGNFPGRFSGRQFSNSRSEMNVSTLELGDSALYLCASRLLGSNNMNTEAFFGQGTRLTVV.

V and J are TRBV11-2 and TRBJ2-1, with 7 bases that match TRBD1. Per the germline V gene, CDR1 is SGHAT and CDR2 is FQNNGV. V lost 1 base, J lost 0 bases, and 6 bases stayed unmatched. The CDR3 has 17 amino acids. The CDR3 nucleotides read TGTGCCAGCAGCTTAGCTTTGACAGGGAGCTCCTACAATGAGCAGTTCTTC. As protein: CASSLALTGSSYNEQFF.

The V gene is TRBV5-4, the J gene TRBJ2-7; 14 nucleotides agree with TRBD2. The CDR3 is 20 amino acids. Germline assignment: CDR1 SGHNT and CDR2 YYREEE (reference sequence). The junction had 18 bases not matched to a gene; V was cut back by 1 base and J by 6 bases. The CDR3 DNA sequence: TGTGCCAGCAGCTTGCCGCGACTAGCGGGAGGGGGCGTGGGCCTTAGCGAGCAGTACTTC. The encoded protein is CASSLPRLAGGGVGLSEQYF.

The gene calls are TRBV14 and TRBJ2-5; D may correspond to TRBD1 or TRBD2 (6 bases each). Per the germline V gene, CDR1 is SGHDN and CDR2 is FVKESK. The V end was cut by 3 bases, the J end by 1 base, with 15 bases between. This CDR3 has 16 residues. Here the CDR3 DNA reads TGTGCCAGCAGCCAGACGAGACTAGGGGGCCAAGAGACCCAGTACTTC. Its translation is CASSQTRLGGQETQYF.

The CDR3 protein is CAWSVIMRSGGSNYGYTF. DNA of the CDR3: TGTGCCTGGAGTGTAATCATGAGGTCAGGGGGATCTAACTATGGCTACACCTTC. This chain links TRBV30 with TRBJ1-2, with 7 bases that match TRBD1. The CDR3 has 18 residues. Trimming removed 0 bases from V and 0 bases from J; junction bases left unmatched: 13. Germline V gives CDR1 GTSNPN, CDR2 SVGIG (reference sequence).

The gene calls are TRBV13 and TRBJ2-5; 11 nucleotides align to TRBD2. In germline, CDR1 is PRHDT, CDR2 FYEKMQ (reference sequence). J lost 1 base, V lost 3 bases, and 1 base had no gene match. The length of the CDR3 is 15 residues. The CDR3 DNA is TGTGCCAGCAGCTTGGGACTAGCGGTCCAAGAGACCCAGTACTTC. It specifies CASSLGLAVQETQYF. Using reference TRBV13 and TRBJ2-5 for the parts outside the CDR3, the full variable domain is AAGVIQSPRHLIKEKRETATLKCYPIPRHDTVYWYQQGPGQDPQFLISFYEKMQSDKGSIPDRFSAQQFSDYHSELNMSSLELGDSALYFCASSLGLAVQETQYFGPGTRLLVL.

The V and J genes are TRBV25-1 and TRBJ2-1, with 9 bases identical to TRBD2. V gave up 0 bases and J gave up 6 bases; unmatched junction bases: 3. This CDR3 is 15 amino acids long. The germline V gene encodes CDR1 MGHDK and CDR2 SYGVNS. CDR3 amino acids: CASSEYSGRINEQFF. In DNA, the CDR3 is TGTGCCAGCAGTGAATATAGCGGGAGAATCAATGAGCAGTTCTTC.

The chain couples TRBV5-1 to TRBJ2-2; either TRBD1 or TRBD2 may fit D (5 bases each). CDR3 size: 16 residues. V gave up 3 bases and J gave up 2 bases, with 14 bases separating them. Germline V lookup: CDR1 SGHRS, CDR2 YFSETQ. CDR3: CASSSPGQINTGELFF. The CDR3 nucleotides read TGCGCCAGCAGCTCCCCGGGGCAGATTAACACCGGGGAGCTGTTTTTT.

The sample holds one count of this clone. J is TRBJ1-3 and V is TRBV6-5; the D gene is possibly TRBD1 (5 bases). This CDR3 is 12 amino acids long. The germline gives CDR1 MNHEY, CDR2 SVGAGI. V was trimmed by 6 bases and J by 4 bases, leaving 7 bases between them. The CDR3 sequence is CASRTAGNTIYF. CDR3 DNA sequence: TGTGCCAGCAGGACAGCCGGAAACACCATATATTTT.

The rearrangement links TRBV12-5 to TRBJ2-6, with 9 bases matching TRBD1. The CDR3 loop spans 16 amino acids. CDR1 LGHNT and CDR2 FRNRAP come from the germline V gene. J gave up 3 bases and V 5 bases, and 5 bases lay outside the gene matches. This CDR3 is CASGRGTGSGANVLTF. CDR3 DNA: TGTGCTAGTGGTCGCGGGACAGGGAGTGGGGCCAACGTCCTGACTTTC. Looking up the rest from reference TRBV12-5 and TRBJ2-6 gives the full variable domain: DARVTQTPRHKVTEMGQEVTMRCQPILGHNTVFWYRQTMMQGLELLAYFRNRAPLDDSGMPKDRFSAEMPDATLATLKIQPSEPRDSAVYFCASGRGTGSGANVLTFGAGSRLTVL.

The rearrangement uses TRBV19 and TRBJ1-5; D is perhaps TRBD1 (5 bases). This CDR3 contains 15 residues. Trimming removed 2 bases at V and 4 bases at J, with 12 bases between. Looked up from germline, CDR1 is LNHDA and CDR2 is SQIVND (reference sequence). The CDR3 DNA reads as TGTGCCAGTAGTATATTGCGGCAGGGTAATCAGCCCCAGCATTTT. Protein: CASSILRQGNQPQHF.